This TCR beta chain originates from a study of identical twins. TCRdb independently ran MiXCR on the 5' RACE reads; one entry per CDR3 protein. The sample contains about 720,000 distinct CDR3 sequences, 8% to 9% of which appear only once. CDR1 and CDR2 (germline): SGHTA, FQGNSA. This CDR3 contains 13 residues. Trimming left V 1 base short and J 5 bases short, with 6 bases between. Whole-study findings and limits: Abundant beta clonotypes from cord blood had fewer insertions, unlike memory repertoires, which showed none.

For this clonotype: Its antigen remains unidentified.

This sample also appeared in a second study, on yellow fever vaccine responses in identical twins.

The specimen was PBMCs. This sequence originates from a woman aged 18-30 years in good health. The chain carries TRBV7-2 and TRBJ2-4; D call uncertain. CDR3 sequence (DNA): TGTGCCAGCAGCTTAGGATCCCAAAACATTCAGTACTTC. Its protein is CASSLGSQNIQYF.